The sequence of this T cell receptor beta chain was determined in a study of cytomegalovirus exposure and HLA in healthy donors. Across the study: HLA-typed donors were the source of 86 million or so unique TCRs held in an early data release. Study results and caveats: As a later analysis revealed, the rate of TCR association differed by HLA locus, with DRB1 most and HLA-C fewest. In a later analysis, HLA-associated beta chains showed higher expansion and lower generation probabilities than comparable chains.

Of note for this clone: Its antigen is not identified.

The primer mix had 60 Vbeta and 13 Jbeta primers. Using immunoSEQ multiplex PCR, the repertoire was profiled, and TCRdb retains in-frame clones only, with some absent. The data hold about 130,000 clones, with about two thirds observed a single time. Material for sequencing was PBMCs. This TCR was sampled from a woman aged 60-75 years in good health and CMV-seropositive.

The DNA of the CDR3 is TGCGCCAGCGGCTTAGGACAGGGCTTGGAAGAGCAGTACTTC. It encodes CASGLGQGLEEQYF. This chain connects TRBV10-1 to TRBJ2-7; 8 bases are a match to TRBD1. The V gene's germline CDR1 is WNHNN and CDR2 SYGVQD (reference sequence). J gave up 7 bases and V 8 bases, and 13 bases lay outside the gene matches. This CDR3 is built from 14 residues.